This record looks at one T cell receptor (beta chain) sequence and its context. Its specificity is unknown. The CDR3 does not close with the conserved phenylalanine or tryptophan, likely indicating a read error. The CDR3 length is 12 residues. The V end lost 3 bases, the J end lost 10 bases, and 13 bases lay between the germline ends. Looked up from germline, CDR1 is LGHNA and CDR2 is YNFKEQ. The data stem from a study of read filtering for tumor transcriptome and immune sequencing. Across the whole study: Patients were approximately 18 male and 11 to 15 female, mean age 65.9 years, range about 45 to 85.

The library was built from roughly 400 ng RNA with molecular barcoded adaptors for alpha/delta and beta/gamma chains. Each CDR3 protein is one row after TCRdb ran MiXCR on the reads. The table includes approximately 65,000 distinct CDR3 sequences, about 15% detected once. General study points: Single-read clonotypes: approximately 87% of IR-seq clonotypes (about 3.5% of reads), 74.6% of RNA-seq clonotypes (approximately 49% of reads).

Sequenced input: a population of CD138-negative cells sorted from bone marrow. This TCR derives from a donor at least 40 years old with multiple myeloma. The genes are TRBV4-2 and TRBJ2-7; D is perhaps TRBD1 (5 bases). The CDR3 sequence is CASSQPSGSQYS. As DNA, the CDR3 is TGTGCCAGCAGCCAGCCCTCAGGGTCCCAGTACTCC.